This is a list of T cell receptor beta chains from one sample in a study of T cell changes during pregnancy in multiple sclerosis. Assay used: immunoSEQ multiplex PCR; TCRdb lists only in-frame clones, some missing. The sample records more than 65,000 clones, 90% to 95% being singletons. Sequenced material: peripheral blood, taken in the second trimester of pregnancy. These TCRs come from a female donor with multiple sclerosis, enrolled in a pregnancy study. CDR3s include the opening cysteine and the closing phenylalanine or tryptophan. D genes are given only for firm matches. The listing skips clone size in some rows; elsewhere it reads once, few, many or a size class.

clone_size	v_call	d_call	j_call	cdr3_aa	cdr3_nt
NA	TRBV20-1	NA	TRBJ2-1	CSARISYEQFF	TGCAGTGCTAGAATCAGTTATGAGCAGTTCTTC
NA	TRBV23-1	NA	TRBJ1-1	CASSQSAGAGEAFF	TGCGCCAGCAGTCAATCGGCGGGGGCAGGTGAAGCTTTCTTT
NA	TRBV15	NA	TRBJ1-1	CATSRDRVPRGEAFF	TGTGCCACCAGCAGAGATCGGGTCCCTAGGGGTGAAGCTTTCTTT
NA	TRBV11-2	NA	TRBJ2-4	CASSLVSVLQNIQYF	TGTGCCAGCAGCTTAGTATCCGTCCTACAAAACATTCAGTACTTC
once	TRBV7-3	TRBD1	TRBJ1-1	CASIGTGGGFTEAFF	TGTGCCAGCATCGGGACAGGGGGAGGATTCACTGAAGCTTTCTTT
NA	TRBV19	TRBD2	TRBJ2-2	CASSIDRASGINTGELFF	TGTGCCAGTAGTATAGATAGGGCTAGCGGGATAAACACCGGGGAGCTGTTTTTT
NA	TRBV10-3	TRBD1	TRBJ1-1	CAISTRDRVGTKNTEAFF	TGTGCCATCAGTACCCGCGACAGGGTGGGAACTAAGAACACTGAAGCTTTCTTT
NA	TRBV25-1	TRBD2	TRBJ2-2	CASIESSGSHTGELFF	TGTGCCAGCATCGAGTCTAGCGGGAGTCACACCGGGGAGCTGTTTTTT
NA	TRBV7-7	TRBD1	TRBJ2-7	CASSWGTADEQYF	TGTGCCAGCAGCTGGGGGACAGCAGACGAGCAGTACTTC
NA	TRBV19	NA	TRBJ2-1	CASSTGRDYNEQFF	TGTGCCAGTAGTACCGGACGGGATTACAATGAGCAGTTCTTC
NA	TRBV4-1	TRBD2	TRBJ2-1	CASSQKTSGSNNEQFF	TGCGCCAGCAGCCAGAAGACTAGCGGGTCGAACAATGAGCAGTTCTTC
NA	TRBV6-1	NA	TRBJ1-5	CASSGTTRVSQPQHF	TGTGCCAGCAGTGGAACCACCAGGGTAAGTCAGCCCCAGCATTTT
NA	TRBV18	NA	TRBJ1-1	CASSPQTGNTEAFF	TGTGCCAGCTCACCACAGACAGGGAACACTGAAGCTTTCTTT
NA	TRBV11-1	NA	TRBJ2-7	CASTSRENVGSYEQYF	TGTGCCAGCACTAGCCGGGAAAACGTGGGCTCCTACGAGCAGTACTTC
NA	TRBV2	NA	TRBJ1-5	CASSGSGDQPQHF	TGTGCCAGCAGTGGTAGCGGGGATCAGCCCCAGCATTTT
NA	TRBV5-1	TRBD2	TRBJ2-3	CASSGTSGSEADTQYF	TGCGCCAGCTCCGGGACTAGCGGGAGCGAGGCAGATACGCAGTATTTT
NA	TRBV30	TRBD1	TRBJ1-2	CAWTSGGGDGYTF	TGTGCCTGGACGTCTGGAGGGGGCGATGGCTACACCTTC
few	TRBV5-5	TRBD2	TRBJ2-1	CASSLLAGWNEQFF	TGTGCCAGCAGCTTATTAGCGGGATGGAATGAGCAGTTCTTC
NA	TRBV19	NA	TRBJ1-1	CASSIGGRMNTEAFF	TGTGCCAGTAGTATCGGGGGTAGGATGAACACTGAAGCTTTCTTT
NA	TRBV14	NA	TRBJ2-3	CASSQGSLYSTDTQYF	TGTGCCAGCAGCCAAGGGAGTCTTTACAGCACAGATACGCAGTATTTT
NA	TRBV21-1	NA	TRBJ2-1	CAGYIDRGLYQNEQFF	TGTGCCGGCTATATCGACAGGGGGCTCTATCAGAATGAGCAGTTCTTC
NA	TRBV19	TRBD1	TRBJ2-2	CASSIRGQGANTGELFF	TGTGCCAGTAGTATTCGTGGACAGGGGGCTAACACCGGGGAGCTGTTTTTT
NA	TRBV5-4	NA	TRBJ2-7	CASGTGRYEQYF	TGTGCCAGCGGGACTGGGAGATACGAGCAGTACTTC
NA	TRBV11-2	NA	TRBJ2-3	CASSLERRSTDTQYF	TGTGCCAGCAGCTTAGAACGTAGAAGCACAGATACGCAGTATTTT
NA	TRBV7-9	TRBD1	TRBJ2-5	CASSLARGLETQYF	TGTGCCAGCAGCTTAGCAAGGGGGCTAGAGACCCAGTACTTC
once	TRBV23-1	TRBD1	TRBJ2-1	CASSPRDRAVIKDYNEQFF	TGCGCCAGCAGTCCTCGGGACAGGGCGGTGATAAAAGACTACAATGAGCAGTTCTTC
once	TRBV19	TRBD1	TRBJ2-3	CASSTGQGLNTDTQYF	TGTGCCAGTAGTACAGGACAGGGTCTGAACACGGACACGCAGTATTTT
NA	TRBV15	NA	TRBJ1-3	CATSQGSSSGNTIYF	TGTGCCACCAGCCAGGGGAGTTCCTCTGGAAACACCATATATTTT
NA	TRBV4-1	TRBD2	TRBJ2-7	CASSQPGLAGEQYF	TGCGCCAGCAGCCAACCGGGACTAGCGGGCGAGCAGTACTTC
NA	TRBV13	NA	TRBJ1-1	CASSSRGGNTEAFF	TGTGCCAGCAGCTCAAGAGGGGGTAACACTGAAGCTTTCTTT
NA	TRBV11-3	NA	TRBJ1-1	CASSFAPGFKAFF	TGTGCCAGCAGCTTTGCCCCCGGTTTTAAAGCTTTCTTT
NA	TRBV7-2	NA	TRBJ1-1	CASSLKVEGNTEAFF	TGTGCCAGCAGCTTAAAGGTAGAGGGGAACACTGAAGCTTTCTTT
NA	TRBV18	NA	TRBJ1-1	CASSKGGANTEAFF	TGTGCCAGCTCAAAGGGGGGGGCTAACACTGAAGCTTTCTTT
NA	TRBV2	TRBD1	TRBJ2-1	CASSLRTGFNEQFF	TGTGCCAGCAGTCTCCGGACAGGGTTCAATGAGCAGTTCTTC
NA	TRBV4-1	TRBD2	TRBJ2-7	CASSQGSGRDYEQYF	TGCGCCAGCAGCCAAGGTAGCGGGAGGGACTACGAGCAGTACTTC
NA	TRBV25-1	TRBD2	TRBJ2-1	CASSEVGGRNEQFF	TGTGCCAGCAGTGAGGTGGGAGGGCGGAATGAGCAGTTCTTC
NA	TRBV7-8	NA	TRBJ2-7	CASSPKGEASYEQYF	TGTGCCAGCAGCCCGAAAGGGGAGGCGTCCTACGAGCAGTACTTC
NA	TRBV7-2	NA	TRBJ2-1	CASREQGREYNEQFF	TGTGCCAGCAGAGAACAGGGGCGGGAATACAATGAGCAGTTCTTC
NA	TRBV2	NA	TRBJ2-4	CASSETAGAKNIQYF	TGTGCCAGCAGTGAAACGGCGGGCGCCAAAAACATTCAGTACTTC
NA	TRBV5-6	TRBD2	TRBJ2-7	CASSWVAGAEEQYF	TGTGCCAGCAGCTGGGTGGCGGGAGCGGAGGAGCAGTACTTC
NA	TRBV2	NA	TRBJ1-1	CASSVPWATEAFF	TGTGCCAGCAGTGTCCCGTGGGCCACTGAAGCTTTCTTT
NA	TRBV2	TRBD1	TRBJ2-3	CASNDRGSYTDTQYF	TGTGCCAGCAACGACAGGGGCTCCTACACAGATACGCAGTATTTT
NA	TRBV5-6	NA	TRBJ1-1	CASSFPGLNTEAFF	TGTGCCAGCAGCTTCCCAGGGTTGAACACTGAAGCTTTCTTT
NA	TRBV29-1	TRBD1	TRBJ2-5	CSGYTGGRKTQYF	TGCAGCGGCTACACAGGGGGAAGAAAGACCCAGTACTTC
NA	TRBV28	NA	TRBJ2-3	CASSFELSTSTDTQYF	TGTGCCAGCAGTTTCGAATTGTCTACTAGCACAGATACGCAGTATTTT